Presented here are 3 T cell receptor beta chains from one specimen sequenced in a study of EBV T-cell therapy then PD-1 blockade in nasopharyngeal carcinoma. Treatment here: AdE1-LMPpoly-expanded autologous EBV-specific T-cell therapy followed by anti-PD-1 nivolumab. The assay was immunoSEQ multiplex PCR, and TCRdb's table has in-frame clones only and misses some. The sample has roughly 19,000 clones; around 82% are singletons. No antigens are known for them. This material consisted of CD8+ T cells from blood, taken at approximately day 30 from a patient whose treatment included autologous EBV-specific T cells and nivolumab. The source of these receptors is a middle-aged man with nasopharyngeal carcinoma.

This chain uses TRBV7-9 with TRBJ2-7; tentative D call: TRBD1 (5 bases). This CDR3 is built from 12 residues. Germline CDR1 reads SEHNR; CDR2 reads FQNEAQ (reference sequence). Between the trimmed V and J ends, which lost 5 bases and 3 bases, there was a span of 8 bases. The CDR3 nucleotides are TGTGCCAGCAGCGAGGACAACTACGAGCAGTACTTC. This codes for CASSEDNYEQYF.

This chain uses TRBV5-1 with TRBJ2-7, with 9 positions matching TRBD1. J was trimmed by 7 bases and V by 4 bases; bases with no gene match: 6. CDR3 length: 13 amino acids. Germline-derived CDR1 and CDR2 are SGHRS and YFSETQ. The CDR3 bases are TGCGCCAGCAGCCCCGGGACAGGGAGGGAGCAGTACTTC. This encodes CASSPGTGREQYF. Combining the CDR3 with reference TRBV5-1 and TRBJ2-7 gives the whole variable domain KAGVTQTPRYLIKTRGQQVTLSCSPISGHRSVSWYQQTPGQGLQFLFEYFSETQRNKGNFPGRFSGRQFSNSRSEMNVSTLELGDSALYLCASSPGTGREQYFGPGTRLTVT.

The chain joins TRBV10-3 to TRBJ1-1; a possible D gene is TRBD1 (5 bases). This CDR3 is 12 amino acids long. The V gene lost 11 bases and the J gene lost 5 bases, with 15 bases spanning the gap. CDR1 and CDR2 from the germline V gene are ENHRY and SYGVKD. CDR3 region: CASEGQGTEAFF. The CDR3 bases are TGTGCCTCGGAGGGGCAGGGAACTGAAGCTTTCTTT.